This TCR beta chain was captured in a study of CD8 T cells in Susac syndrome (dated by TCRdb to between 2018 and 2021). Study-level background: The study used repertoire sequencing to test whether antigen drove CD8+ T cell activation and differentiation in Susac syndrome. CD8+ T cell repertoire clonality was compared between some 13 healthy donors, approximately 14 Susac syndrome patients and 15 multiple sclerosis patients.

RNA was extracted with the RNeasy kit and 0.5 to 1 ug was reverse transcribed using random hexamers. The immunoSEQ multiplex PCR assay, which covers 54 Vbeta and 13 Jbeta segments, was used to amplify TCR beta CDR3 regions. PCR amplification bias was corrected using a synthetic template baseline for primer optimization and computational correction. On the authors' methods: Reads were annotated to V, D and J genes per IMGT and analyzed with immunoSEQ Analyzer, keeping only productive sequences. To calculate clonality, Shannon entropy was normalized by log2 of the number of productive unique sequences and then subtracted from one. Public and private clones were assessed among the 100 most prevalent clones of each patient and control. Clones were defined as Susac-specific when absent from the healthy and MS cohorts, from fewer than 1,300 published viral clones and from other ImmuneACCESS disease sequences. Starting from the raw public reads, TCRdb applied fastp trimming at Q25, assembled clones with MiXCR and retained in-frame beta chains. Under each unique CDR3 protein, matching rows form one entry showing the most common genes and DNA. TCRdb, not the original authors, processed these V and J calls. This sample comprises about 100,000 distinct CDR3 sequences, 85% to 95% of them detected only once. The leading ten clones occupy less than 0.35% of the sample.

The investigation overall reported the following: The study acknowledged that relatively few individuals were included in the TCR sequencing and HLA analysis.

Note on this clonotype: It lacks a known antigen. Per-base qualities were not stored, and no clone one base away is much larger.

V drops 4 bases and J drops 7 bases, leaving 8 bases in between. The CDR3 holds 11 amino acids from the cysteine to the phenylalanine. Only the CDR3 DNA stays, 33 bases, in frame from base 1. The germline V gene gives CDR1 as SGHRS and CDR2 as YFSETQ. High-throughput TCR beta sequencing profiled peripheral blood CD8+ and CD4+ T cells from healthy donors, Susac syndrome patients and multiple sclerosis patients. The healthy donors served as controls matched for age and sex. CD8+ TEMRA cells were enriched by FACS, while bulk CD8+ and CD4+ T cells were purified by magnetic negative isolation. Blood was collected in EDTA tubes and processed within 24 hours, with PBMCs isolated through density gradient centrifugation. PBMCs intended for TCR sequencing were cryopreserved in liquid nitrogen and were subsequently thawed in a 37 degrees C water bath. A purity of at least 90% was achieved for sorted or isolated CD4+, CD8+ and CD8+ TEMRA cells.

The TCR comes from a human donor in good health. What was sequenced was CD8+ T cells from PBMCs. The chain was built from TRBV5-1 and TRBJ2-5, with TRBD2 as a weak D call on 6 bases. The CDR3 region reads CASSMEGTQYF. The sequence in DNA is TGCGCCAGCAGCATGGAGGGGACCCAGTACTTC.